The source of this T cell receptor beta chain is a study of blood T cell repertoires in COVID-19. The wider study: Acute-phase and convalescent COVID-19 samples originated in the United States, Italy and Spain.

TCRdb's copy holds only in-frame clones and misses some; the assay was immunoSEQ multiplex PCR. Counted here are 200,000 to 250,000 clones, about 83% occurring once; the ten biggest clones make up about 7.4%. Trimming shortened V by 1 base and J by 5 bases, and 9 bases separated the two germline ends. Germline values: CDR1 GTSNPN, CDR2 SVGIG (reference sequence). This CDR3 has 13 residues. The specimen was peripheral blood. This receptor was taken from a woman in her forties or fifties with acute or convalescent COVID-19. V is TRBV30 and J is TRBJ2-4, with D uncertain. CDR3 sequence: CAWSALRENIQYF. CDR3 in DNA: TGTGCCTGGAGTGCCTTGAGAGAAAACATTCAGTACTTC.